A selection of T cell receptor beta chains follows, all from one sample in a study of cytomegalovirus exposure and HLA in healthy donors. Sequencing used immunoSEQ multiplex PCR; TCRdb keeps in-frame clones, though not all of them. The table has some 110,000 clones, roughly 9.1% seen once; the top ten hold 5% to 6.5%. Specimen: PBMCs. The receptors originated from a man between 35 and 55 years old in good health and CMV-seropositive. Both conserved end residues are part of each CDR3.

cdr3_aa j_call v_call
CARNGGKGNQPQHF TRBJ1-5 TRBV6-5
CASSLSSLVEVNQPQHF TRBJ1-5 TRBV28
CASSLAGLAIYEQYF TRBJ2-7 TRBV7-8
CASSLPAGGFNEQFF TRBJ2-1 TRBV7-2
CASRPYQGLLFYEQYF TRBJ2-7 TRBV27
CSVGQGGEKLFF TRBJ1-4 TRBV29-1
CAWSTPVHQEAQYF TRBJ2-5 TRBV30
CASSPRLDGYTF TRBJ1-2 TRBV7-2
CASSTSPYTPGTIPEKLFF TRBJ1-4 TRBV27
CASSQTSGRAGEQFF TRBJ2-1 TRBV18
CASSLVWTGETQYF TRBJ2-5 TRBV7-2
CASSLQHRDTEAFF TRBJ1-1 TRBV7-2
CASSLGQGDTEAFF TRBJ1-1 TRBV18
CASSQGQGTLYGYTF TRBJ1-2 TRBV4-3
CASGLVAELGEQFF TRBJ2-1 TRBV12-5
CASSETRGYTEAFF TRBJ1-1 TRBV6-1
CASSPTAGGGNEQFF TRBJ2-1 TRBV7-6
CASSLNRIGETQYF TRBJ2-5 TRBV5-1
CASSIGQGGGYTF TRBJ1-2 TRBV5-1
CASSQDLERELPYNEQFF TRBJ2-1 TRBV4-3
CASSLAAGSSDTQYF TRBJ2-3 TRBV5-1